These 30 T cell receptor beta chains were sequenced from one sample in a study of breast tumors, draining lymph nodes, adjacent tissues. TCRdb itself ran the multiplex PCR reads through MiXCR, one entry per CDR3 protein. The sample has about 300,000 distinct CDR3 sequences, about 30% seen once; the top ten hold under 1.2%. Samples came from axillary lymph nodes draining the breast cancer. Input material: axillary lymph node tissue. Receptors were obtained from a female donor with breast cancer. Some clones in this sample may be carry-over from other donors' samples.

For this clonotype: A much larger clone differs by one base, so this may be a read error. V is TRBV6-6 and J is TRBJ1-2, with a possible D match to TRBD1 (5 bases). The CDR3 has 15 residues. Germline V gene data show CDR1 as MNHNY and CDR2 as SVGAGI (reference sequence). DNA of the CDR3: TGTGCCAGCGGTTACTCGGGCGGGGGAAGCTATGGCTACACCTTC. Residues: CASGYSGGGSYGYTF.

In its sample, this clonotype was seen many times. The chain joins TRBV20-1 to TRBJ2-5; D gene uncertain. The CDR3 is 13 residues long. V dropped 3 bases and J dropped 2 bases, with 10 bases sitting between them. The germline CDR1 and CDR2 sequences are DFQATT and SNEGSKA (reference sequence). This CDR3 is CSARRLGQETQYF. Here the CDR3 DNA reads TGCAGTGCTAGGCGTCTAGGTCAAGAGACCCAGTACTTC.

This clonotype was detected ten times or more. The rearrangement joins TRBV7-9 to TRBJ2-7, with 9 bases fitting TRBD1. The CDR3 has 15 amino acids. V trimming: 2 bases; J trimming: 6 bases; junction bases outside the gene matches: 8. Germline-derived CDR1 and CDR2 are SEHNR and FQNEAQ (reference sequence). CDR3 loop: CASSLYPQGAGEQYF. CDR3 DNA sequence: TGTGCCAGCAGCTTATACCCACAGGGGGCCGGCGAGCAGTACTTC.

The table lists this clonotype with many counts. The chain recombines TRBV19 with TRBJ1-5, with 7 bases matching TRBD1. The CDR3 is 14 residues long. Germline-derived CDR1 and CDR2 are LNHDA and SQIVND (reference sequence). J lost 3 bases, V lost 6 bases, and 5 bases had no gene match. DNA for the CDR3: TGTGCCAGTAGGGGTGACAGGGACAATCAGCCCCAGCATTTT. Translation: CASRGDRDNQPQHF. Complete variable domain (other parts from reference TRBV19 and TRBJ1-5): DGGITQSPKYLFRKEGQNVTLSCEQNLNHDAMYWYRQDPGQGLRLIYYSQIVNDFQKGDIAEGYSVSREKKESFPLTVTSAQKNPTAFYLCASRGDRDNQPQHFGDGTRLSIL.

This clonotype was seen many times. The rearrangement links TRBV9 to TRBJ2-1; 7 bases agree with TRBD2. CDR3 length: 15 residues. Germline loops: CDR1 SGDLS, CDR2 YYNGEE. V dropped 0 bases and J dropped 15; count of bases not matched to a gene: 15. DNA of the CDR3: TGTGCCAGCAGCGTAGCCCCTACGGGACTACCCCGACTGTTCTTC. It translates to CASSVAPTGLPRLFF.

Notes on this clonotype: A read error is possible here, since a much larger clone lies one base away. Here the CDR3 DNA reads TGTGCCAGCCGGGAGGTCGGAGATACGCAGTATTTT. It yields the protein CASREVGDTQYF. The chain uses TRBV6-1 and TRBJ2-3; 7 bases fit TRBD2. The V and J ends lost 8 bases and 5 bases, in that order; junction bases with no gene match: 4. CDR3 length: 12 amino acids. Germline CDR1 reads MNHNS; CDR2 reads SASEGT.

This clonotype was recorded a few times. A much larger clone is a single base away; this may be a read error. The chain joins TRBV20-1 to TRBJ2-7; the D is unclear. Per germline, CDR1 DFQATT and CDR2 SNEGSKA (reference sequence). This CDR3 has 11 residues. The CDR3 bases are TGCAGTGCTCTCCAGACCTACGAGCAGTCCTTC. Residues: CSALQTYEQSF.

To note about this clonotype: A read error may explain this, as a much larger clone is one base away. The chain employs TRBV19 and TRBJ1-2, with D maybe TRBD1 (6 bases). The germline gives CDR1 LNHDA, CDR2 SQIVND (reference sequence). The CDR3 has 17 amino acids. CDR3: CACSDPGSSGGNYGYTF. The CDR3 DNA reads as TGTGCCTGTAGCGATCCCGGGTCATCTGGGGGCAACTATGGCTACACCTTC.

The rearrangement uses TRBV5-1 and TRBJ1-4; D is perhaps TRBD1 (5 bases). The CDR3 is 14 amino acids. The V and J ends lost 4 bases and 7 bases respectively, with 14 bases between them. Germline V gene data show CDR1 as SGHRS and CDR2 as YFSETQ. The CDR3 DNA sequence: TGCGCCAGCAGCCCCGGGGCCCCCGGTGAAAAACTGTTTTTT. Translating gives CASSPGAPGEKLFF. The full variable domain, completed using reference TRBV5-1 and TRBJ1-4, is KAGVTQTPRYLIKTRGQQVTLSCSPISGHRSVSWYQQTPGQGLQFLFEYFSETQRNKGNFPGRFSGRQFSNSRSEMNVSTLELGDSALYLCASSPGAPGEKLFFGSGTQLSVL.

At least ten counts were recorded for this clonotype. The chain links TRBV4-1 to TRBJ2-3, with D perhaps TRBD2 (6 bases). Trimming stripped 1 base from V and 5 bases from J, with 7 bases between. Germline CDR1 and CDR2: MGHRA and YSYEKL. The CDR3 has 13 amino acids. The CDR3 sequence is CASSQGTIDTQYF. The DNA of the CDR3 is TGCGCCAGCAGCCAAGGGACTATAGATACGCAGTATTTT.

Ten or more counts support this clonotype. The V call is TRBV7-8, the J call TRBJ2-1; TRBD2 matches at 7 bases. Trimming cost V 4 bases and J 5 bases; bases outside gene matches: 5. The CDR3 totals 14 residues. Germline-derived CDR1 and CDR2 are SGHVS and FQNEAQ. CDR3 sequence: CASSSTSTHNEQFF. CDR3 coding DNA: TGTGCCAGCAGCTCGACTAGCACCCACAATGAGCAGTTCTTC.

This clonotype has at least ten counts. The DNA of the CDR3 is TGCAGCGTTGGATCTGGGGTCGGGGGCTACACCTTC. As protein: CSVGSGVGGYTF. The rearrangement uses TRBV29-1 and TRBJ1-2; D is unresolved. The CDR3 extends over 12 amino acids. V shed 4 bases and J shed 8 bases, with 14 bases lying between them. Germline values: CDR1 SQVTM, CDR2 ANQGSEA. Variable domain in full (rest from reference TRBV29-1 and TRBJ1-2): SAVISQKPSRDICQRGTSLTIQCQVDSQVTMMFWYRQQPGQSLTLIATANQGSEATYESGFVIDKFPISRPNLTFSTLTVSNMSPEDSSIYLCSVGSGVGGYTFGSGTRLTVV.

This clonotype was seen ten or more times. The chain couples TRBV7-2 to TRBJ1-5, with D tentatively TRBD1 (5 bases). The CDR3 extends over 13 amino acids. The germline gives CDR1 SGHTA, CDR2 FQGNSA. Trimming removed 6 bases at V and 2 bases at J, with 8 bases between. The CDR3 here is CASRGGGNQPQHF. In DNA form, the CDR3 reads TGTGCCAGCAGGGGAGGGGGCAATCAGCCCCAGCATTTT. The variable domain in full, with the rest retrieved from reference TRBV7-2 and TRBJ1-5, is GAGVSQSPSNKVTEKGKDVELRCDPISGHTALYWYRQSLGQGLEFLIYFQGNSAPDKSGLPSDRFSAERTGGSVSTLTIQRTQQEDSAVYLCASRGGGNQPQHFGDGTRLSIL.

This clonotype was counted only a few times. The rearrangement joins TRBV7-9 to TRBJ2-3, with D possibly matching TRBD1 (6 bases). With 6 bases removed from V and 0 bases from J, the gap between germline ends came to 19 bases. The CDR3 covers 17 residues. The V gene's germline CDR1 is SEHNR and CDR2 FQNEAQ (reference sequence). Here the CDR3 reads CASSSEDSFISTDTQYF. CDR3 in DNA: TGTGCCAGCAGTTCAGAGGACAGTTTCATCAGCACAGATACGCAGTATTTT.

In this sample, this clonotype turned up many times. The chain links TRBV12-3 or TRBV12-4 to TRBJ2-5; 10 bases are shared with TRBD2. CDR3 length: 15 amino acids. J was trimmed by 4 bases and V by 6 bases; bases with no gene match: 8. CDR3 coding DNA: TGTGCCAGCAGCCTTACCGCTAGCGGGAGAGAGACCCAGTACTTC. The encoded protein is CASSLTASGRETQYF.

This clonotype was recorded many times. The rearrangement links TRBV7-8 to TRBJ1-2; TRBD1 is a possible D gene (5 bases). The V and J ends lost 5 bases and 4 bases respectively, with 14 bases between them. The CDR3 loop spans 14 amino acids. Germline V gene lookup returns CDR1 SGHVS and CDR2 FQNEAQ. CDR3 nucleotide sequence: TGTGCCAGCAGCCATAGGGCCGGGGGCTATGGCTACACCTTC. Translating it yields CASSHRAGGYGYTF. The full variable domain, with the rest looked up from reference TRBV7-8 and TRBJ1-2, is GAGVSQSPRYKVAKRGQDVALRCDPISGHVSLFWYQQALGQGPEFLTYFQNEAQLDKSGLPSDRFFAERPEGSVSTLKIQRTQQEDSAVYLCASSHRAGGYGYTFGSGTRLTVV.

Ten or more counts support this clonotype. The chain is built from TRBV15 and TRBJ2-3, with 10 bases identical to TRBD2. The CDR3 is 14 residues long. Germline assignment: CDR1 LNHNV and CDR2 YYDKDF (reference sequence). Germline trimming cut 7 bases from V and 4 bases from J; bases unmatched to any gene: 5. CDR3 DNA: TGTGCCACCACGGCTAGCGGGAGTTCAGATACGCAGTATTTT. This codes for CATTASGSSDTQYF.

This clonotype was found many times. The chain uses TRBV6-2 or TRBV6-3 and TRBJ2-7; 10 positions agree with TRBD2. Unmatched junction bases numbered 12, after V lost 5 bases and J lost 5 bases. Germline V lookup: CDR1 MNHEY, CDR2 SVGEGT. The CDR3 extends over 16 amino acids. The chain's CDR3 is CASSRQGLAPFNEQYF. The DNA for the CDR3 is TGTGCCAGCAGTCGCCAGGGACTAGCGCCGTTTAACGAGCAGTACTTC.

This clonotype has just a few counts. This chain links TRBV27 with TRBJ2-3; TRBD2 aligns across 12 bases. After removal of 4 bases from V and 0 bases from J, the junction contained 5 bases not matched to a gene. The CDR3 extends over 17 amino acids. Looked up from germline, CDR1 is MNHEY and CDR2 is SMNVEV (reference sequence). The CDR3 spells CASSSGLAGPSTDTQYF. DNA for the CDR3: TGTGCCAGCAGTTCGGGACTAGCGGGCCCCAGCACAGATACGCAGTATTTT.

CDR3 residues: CASSAGQGSGNTIYF. The CDR3 nucleotides read TGTGCCAGCAGCGCGGGACAGGGGTCCGGAAACACCATATATTTT. The chain is built from TRBV9 and TRBJ1-3; 10 bases align to TRBD1. The V and J ends lost 3 bases and 4 bases, in that order; junction bases with no gene match: 4. Per germline, CDR1 SGDLS and CDR2 YYNGEE. This CDR3 comprises 15 residues.

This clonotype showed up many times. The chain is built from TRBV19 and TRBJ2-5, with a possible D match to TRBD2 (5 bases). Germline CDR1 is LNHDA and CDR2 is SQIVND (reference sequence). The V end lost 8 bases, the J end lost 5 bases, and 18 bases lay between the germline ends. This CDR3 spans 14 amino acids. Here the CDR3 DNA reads TGTGCCAGTTTCCGGGAAACCCCAAGGGAGACCCAGTACTTC. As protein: CASFRETPRETQYF.

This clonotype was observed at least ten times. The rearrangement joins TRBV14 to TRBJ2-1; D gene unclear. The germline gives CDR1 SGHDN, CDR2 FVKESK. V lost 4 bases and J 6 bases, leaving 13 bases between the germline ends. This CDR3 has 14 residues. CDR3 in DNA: TGTGCCAGCAGCCTGCGACGCACAAGCAATGAGCAGTTCTTC. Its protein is CASSLRRTSNEQFF.

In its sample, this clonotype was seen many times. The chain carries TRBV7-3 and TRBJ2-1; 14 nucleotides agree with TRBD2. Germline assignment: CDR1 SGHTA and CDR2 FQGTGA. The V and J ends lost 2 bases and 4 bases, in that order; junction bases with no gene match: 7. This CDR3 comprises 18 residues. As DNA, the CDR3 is TGTGCCAGCAGCTTACGTCCCGGGACTAGCGGGAGATACAATGAGCAGTTCTTC. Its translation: CASSLRPGTSGRYNEQFF.

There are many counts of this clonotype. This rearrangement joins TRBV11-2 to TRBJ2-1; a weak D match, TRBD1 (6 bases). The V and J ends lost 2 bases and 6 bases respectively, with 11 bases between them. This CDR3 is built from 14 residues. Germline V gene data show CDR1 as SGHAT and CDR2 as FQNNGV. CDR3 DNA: TGTGCCAGCAGCTTACAGGGGAGACTCAATGAGCAGTTCTTC. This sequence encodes CASSLQGRLNEQFF.

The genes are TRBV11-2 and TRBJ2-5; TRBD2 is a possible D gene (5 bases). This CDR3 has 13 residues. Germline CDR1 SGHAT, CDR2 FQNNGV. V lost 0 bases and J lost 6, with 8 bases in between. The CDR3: CASSLDAGKTQYF. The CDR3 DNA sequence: TGTGCCAGCAGCTTAGATGCCGGGAAGACCCAGTACTTC.

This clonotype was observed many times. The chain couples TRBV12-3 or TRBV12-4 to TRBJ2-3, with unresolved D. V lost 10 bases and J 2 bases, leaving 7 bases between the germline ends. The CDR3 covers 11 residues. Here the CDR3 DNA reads TGTGCCACAACACACACAGATACGCAGTATTTT. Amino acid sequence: CATTHTDTQYF.

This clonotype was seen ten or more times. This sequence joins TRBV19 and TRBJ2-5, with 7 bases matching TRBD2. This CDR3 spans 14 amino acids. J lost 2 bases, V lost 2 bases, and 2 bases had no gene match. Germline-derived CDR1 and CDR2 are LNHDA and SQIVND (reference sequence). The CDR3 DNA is TGTGCCAGTAGTATACGGACTAGGCAAGAGACCCAGTACTTC. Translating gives CASSIRTRQETQYF.

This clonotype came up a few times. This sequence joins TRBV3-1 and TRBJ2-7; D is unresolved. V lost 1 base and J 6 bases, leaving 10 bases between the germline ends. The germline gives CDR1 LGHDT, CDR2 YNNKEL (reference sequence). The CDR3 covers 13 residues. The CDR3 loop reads CASSQALMPEQYF. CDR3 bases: TGTGCCAGCAGCCAAGCACTAATGCCCGAGCAGTACTTC.

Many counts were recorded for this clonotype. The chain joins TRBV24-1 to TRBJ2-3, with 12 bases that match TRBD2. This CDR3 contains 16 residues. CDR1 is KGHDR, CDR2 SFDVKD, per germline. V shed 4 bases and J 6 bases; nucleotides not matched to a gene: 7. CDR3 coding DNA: TGTGCCACCAGTGACCCTAGCGGGAGGGCCCTCGATACGCAGTATTTT. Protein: CATSDPSGRALDTQYF.

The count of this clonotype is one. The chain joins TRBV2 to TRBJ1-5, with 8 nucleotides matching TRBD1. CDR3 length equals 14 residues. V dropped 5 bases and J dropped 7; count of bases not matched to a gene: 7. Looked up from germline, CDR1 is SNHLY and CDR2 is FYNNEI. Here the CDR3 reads CASSPDREGQPQHF. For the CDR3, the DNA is TGTGCCAGCAGTCCGGACAGGGAGGGCCAGCCCCAGCATTTT.